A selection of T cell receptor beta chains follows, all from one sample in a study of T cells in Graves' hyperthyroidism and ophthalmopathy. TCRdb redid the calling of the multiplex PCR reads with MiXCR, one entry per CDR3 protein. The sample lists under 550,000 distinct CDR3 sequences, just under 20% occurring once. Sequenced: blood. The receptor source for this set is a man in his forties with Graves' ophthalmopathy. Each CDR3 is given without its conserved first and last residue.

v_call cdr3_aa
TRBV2 ASIRGSSYNEQF
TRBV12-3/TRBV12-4 ASRAAAHEQY
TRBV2 ASRDNRGGGTTDTQY
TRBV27 ASSRGTNYGYT
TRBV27 ASSSRQGLGGELF
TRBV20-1 SAPLEGQGNYGYT
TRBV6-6 ASSYMAGGPMNEQF
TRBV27 ASSSGDGLLGAF
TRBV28 ASKLQGLGSHGYT
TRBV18 ASSPYSGWRSGELF
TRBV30 AWSTGQESSDTQY
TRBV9 ASTDQGGTDTQY
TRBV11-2 ASSLLAEGTQY
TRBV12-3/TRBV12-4 ASSLRSQPQH
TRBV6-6 ASSYSTGWGYNEQF
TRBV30 AWKFGSGGSEQY
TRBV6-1 ASSQGGQETQY
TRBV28 ASRQGTGGTQY
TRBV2 ASILGLAGGKSSSYNEQF
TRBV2 ASSDTDPTNEKLF
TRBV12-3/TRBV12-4 ASSSREGQF
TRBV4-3 ASSQESRGENGYT
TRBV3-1 ASSQLQGVLAKNIQY
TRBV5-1 ASSFRERMGTEAF
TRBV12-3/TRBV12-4 ASSGLAGVPGANVLT
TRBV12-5 ASSNPGLAYNEQF
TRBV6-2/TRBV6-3 ASLTGDSISEQF
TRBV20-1 SAREGSENTEAF
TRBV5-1 ASSSLGSPETQY
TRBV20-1 SARPAGRFSYEQY
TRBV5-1 AGSLGAAGAYNEQF
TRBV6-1 ASSPPGAIGDGYT
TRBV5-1 ASSGNRGLEETQY
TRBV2 ASSVRDSAPEAF
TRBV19 ASSTSGGTQY
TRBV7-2 ASSLIGQEGEAF
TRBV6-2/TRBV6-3 ASSYPRGGSPYEQY
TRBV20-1 SATNDRVGHDYGYT
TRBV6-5 ASSYYRGTRWF
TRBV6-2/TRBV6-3 ASSYSSLGLLGGNQPQH
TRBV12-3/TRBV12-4 ASSLLGGSHQH
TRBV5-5 ASSIHRGPTGNYNEQF
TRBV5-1 ASSPFGGGGNTIY
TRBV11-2 ASGIQGWGTEAF
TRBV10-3 AISESRGQGNTEAF
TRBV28 ASSLRSGPHKNIQY
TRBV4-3 ASSRGAGREETQY
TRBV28 ASTGTGFSYEQY
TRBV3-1 ASSQGTGGNTIY
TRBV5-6 ASSLKGNTYNEQF
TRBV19 ASSGRGDQETQY
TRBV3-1 ASRQAENTGELF
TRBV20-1 SATSLGWAGTDTQY